This T cell receptor (beta chain) derives from a study of blood T cell repertoires in COVID-19. This CDR3 contains 13 residues. Germline CDR1 and CDR2: SGHTA and FQGNSA. V was clipped by 3 bases and J by 6 bases, with 10 bases between them. The authors' processing: Using reference gene primer amplification, nucleated cell counts were estimated. The repertoire was sequenced with immunoSEQ multiplex PCR; TCRdb's copy has only in-frame clones and lacks some. The V and J calls and the clone size are those of that table, but D and trimming were determined from the DNA. The sample consists of approximately 97,000 clones, around 90% of them appearing once.

The clonotype was recovered from a man aged 45-65 years with active or convalescent COVID-19. This chain joins TRBV7-2 and TRBJ2-3; D is possibly TRBD1 (5 bases). The sequencing sample was made of peripheral blood. The CDR3, as DNA: TGTGCCAGCAGCTTTAATGCAGGGGATACGCAGTATTTT. Its translation: CASSFNAGDTQYF.